This T cell receptor (beta chain) was observed in a study of T cell responses to AZD1222 COVID-19 vaccine. Data came from immunoSEQ multiplex PCR; TCRdb stores just in-frame clones and leaves some out. This repertoire shows roughly 150,000 clones, around 85% found once; its top ten account for around 1%. This CDR3 has 13 amino acids. From germline, CDR1 is LGHNA and CDR2 YNFKEQ. V was cut by 3 bases and J by 9 bases, with 12 bases left in between. The sequenced sample was peripheral blood, obtained 28 days after the second AZD1222 dose. This chain connects TRBV4-2 to TRBJ2-1, with D unresolved. This TCR was recovered from an adult who received the AZD1222 COVID-19 vaccine. This CDR3 reads CASSQEKVSEQFF. CDR3 DNA: TGTGCCAGCAGCCAGGAAAAGGTTAGTGAGCAGTTCTTC.